Listed here are 22 T cell receptor beta chains from one sample, sequenced in a study of regulatory T cells in long-lasting Graves disease (dated by TCRdb to the early 2020s). Reading the label with the study, this specimen's time point is: newly diagnosed GD, antithyroid drugs for less than 3 months. RNA was extracted from PBMCs in TRIzol for both TCR sequencing and RNA sequencing. Library creation used multiplex PCR. Instrument on record: Illumina HiSeq 4000. iRepertoire HTBI primers and Arm-PCR amplification of CDR3 regions were used to construct TCR beta libraries. The raw public data were reprocessed by TCRdb itself: fastp quality trimming at Q25, MiXCR clonotype calling, in-frame beta chains only. One record per CDR3 amino acid sequence lists the most common genes and DNA. Here the sample has fewer than 650,000 distinct CDR3 sequences; 16% occur a single time. The ten top clones hold 18% of the sample.

In addition, the sample was reused for a study of T cells in Graves' hyperthyroidism and ophthalmopathy.

Source: peripheral blood mononuclear cells (PBMCs), taken at new diagnosis, from a patient treated with antithyroid drugs. Receptors originate from a woman aged 25 to 39 with Graves disease. Donor details come from another sample of the same person, matched by shared clones.

The chain carries TRBV28 and TRBJ2-5; the D is unclear. Germline lookup yields CDR1 MDHEN and CDR2 SYDVKM. Trimming removed 3 bases at V and 2 bases at J, with 7 bases between. The CDR3 contains 13 residues. The DNA of the CDR3 is TGTGCCAGCAGTTTCCGAGCGCAAGAGACCCAGTACTTC. Translating it yields CASSFRAQETQYF.

A few counts support this clonotype. V and J are TRBV18 and TRBJ2-1; TRBD2 matches 11 bases. V dropped 6 bases and J dropped 8; count of bases not matched to a gene: 9. The CDR3 has 15 amino acids. In germline, CDR1 is KGHSH, CDR2 LQKENI. CDR3 DNA: TGTGCCAGCTCCCCTATAGCGGGAGGGCCCTATGAGCAGTTCTTC. This sequence encodes CASSPIAGGPYEQFF.

This clonotype has a count of ten or more. V gene TRBV20-1 combines with J gene TRBJ2-1; the D gene could be TRBD1 or TRBD2 (5 bases each). V was cut by 0 bases and J by 10 bases, with 13 bases left in between. The CDR3 is 13 residues long. CDR1 is DFQATT and CDR2 is SNEGSKA in the germline V gene (reference sequence). Written as DNA, the CDR3 is TGCAGTGCTAGAGAGAGCATCAGGGACGAGCAGTTCTTC. Protein: CSARESIRDEQFF.

The CDR3 nucleotides read TGTGCCAGCAGCTCCCCCCTACGGGAGCAGTACTTC. The encoded protein is CASSSPLREQYF. The chain is built from TRBV28 and TRBJ2-7; no clear D gene. This CDR3 has 12 amino acids. V lost 6 bases and J lost 7, with 13 bases in between. From germline, CDR1 is MDHEN and CDR2 SYDVKM.

This clonotype was seen repeatedly, ten times or more. The J gene is TRBJ2-5, the V gene TRBV6-1; D call uncertain. Germline CDR1 is MNHNS and CDR2 is SASEGT. Trimming removed 6 bases at V and 5 bases at J, with 7 bases between. There are 11 residues in the CDR3. In DNA, the CDR3 is TGTGCCAGCAGGGTGGGGGAGACCCAGTACTTC. Protein: CASRVGETQYF.

This clonotype has a count of ten or more. The CDR3 here is CASTKRYYEQYF. DNA for the CDR3: TGTGCCAGCACCAAGCGGTACTACGAGCAGTACTTC. The chain links TRBV2 to TRBJ2-7, with D perhaps matching TRBD2 (5 bases). V was shortened by 7 bases and J by 3 bases, with 10 bases between the two germline ends. This CDR3 is built from 12 residues. Germline loops: CDR1 SNHLY, CDR2 FYNNEI.

This clonotype was picked up a small number of times. The rearrangement joins TRBV25-1 to TRBJ1-4, with 7 bases aligning to TRBD1. J gave up 4 bases and V 4 bases, and 6 bases lay outside the gene matches. This CDR3 comprises 15 residues. Germline CDR1 MGHDK, CDR2 SYGVNS. CDR3 region: CASSGPGQYNEKLFF. In DNA form, the CDR3 reads TGTGCCAGCAGTGGTCCGGGACAGTATAATGAAAAACTGTTTTTT. The whole variable domain, filled in from reference TRBV25-1 and TRBJ1-4, reads EADIYQTPRYLVIGTGKKITLECSQTMGHDKMYWYQQDPGMELHLIHYSYGVNSTEKGDLSSESTVSRIRTEHFPLTLESARPSHTSQYLCASSGPGQYNEKLFFGSGTQLSVL.

In its sample, this clonotype was seen many times. The chain joins TRBV11-3 to TRBJ2-3; D is unresolved. The CDR3 extends over 16 amino acids. Trimming left V 5 bases short and J 0 bases short, with 15 bases between. CDR1 is SGHNT and CDR2 is YENEEA in the germline V gene. The CDR3 DNA reads TGTGCCAGCAGCCCTGGGCCTCTCGCCAGCACAGATACGCAGTATTTT. Its translation is CASSPGPLASTDTQYF.

This clonotype occurred many times. The genes are TRBV15 and TRBJ1-1; tentatively, D is TRBD1 (6 bases). This CDR3 region has 12 residues. Germline V gene lookup returns CDR1 LNHNV and CDR2 YYDKDF (reference sequence). With 6 bases removed from V and 2 bases from J, the gap between germline ends came to 7 bases. The CDR3 sequence is CATRGQNTEAFF. The DNA for the CDR3 is TGTGCCACCAGGGGACAAAACACTGAAGCTTTCTTT.

This clonotype showed up just a few times. This rearrangement joins TRBV15 to TRBJ1-1; maybe TRBD1 (5 bases). The V gene lost 5 bases and the J gene lost 0 bases, with 7 bases spanning the gap. This CDR3 is 13 amino acids long. Per germline, CDR1 LNHNV and CDR2 YYDKDF (reference sequence). The CDR3: CATSWGVNTEAFF. The CDR3 region has the DNA TGTGCCACCAGCTGGGGGGTGAACACTGAAGCTTTCTTT.

This clonotype was recorded at least ten times. At one boundary the junction diverges from the germline segment, which might be a read error. The J gene is TRBJ2-1, the V gene TRBV5-1; 10 nucleotides agree with TRBD1. The germline gives CDR1 SGHRS, CDR2 YFSETQ. This CDR3 is built from 13 residues. The CDR3 sequence is CASSLAPDRDRGF. The CDR3 DNA reads TGCGCCAGCAGCTTGGCCCCGGACAGGGACAGGGGTTTC.

In its sample, this clonotype was seen many times. The rearrangement uses TRBV27 and TRBJ1-1; D perhaps matches TRBD1 (6 bases). This CDR3 contains 14 residues. V was trimmed by 0 bases and J by 4 bases, leaving 9 bases between them. Germline assignment: CDR1 MNHEY and CDR2 SMNVEV (reference sequence). CDR3 nucleotide sequence: TGTGCCAGCAGTTTATCACAGGGAGGCACTGAAGCTTTCTTT. Encoded protein: CASSLSQGGTEAFF.

This sequence joins TRBV19 and TRBJ1-5; D call uncertain. The CDR3 sequence is 17 residues long. Germline V gene lookup returns CDR1 LNHDA and CDR2 SQIVND (reference sequence). V lost 7 bases, J lost 2 bases, and 21 bases lay in between. CDR3 amino acids: CASTPTGDGRGNQPQHF. In DNA form, the CDR3 reads TGTGCCAGTACTCCGACCGGCGACGGGCGCGGCAATCAGCCCCAGCATTTT.

This clonotype was seen ten or more times. This chain joins TRBV6-2 or TRBV6-3 and TRBJ1-1; no definite D call. Germline CDR1 MNHEY, CDR2 SVGEGT. The V gene lost 3 bases and the J gene lost 6 bases, with 14 bases spanning the gap. The CDR3 totals 14 residues. CDR3 residues: CASSYDPFSAEAFF. The CDR3 nucleotides are TGTGCCAGCAGTTATGACCCTTTCTCGGCTGAAGCTTTCTTT.

This clonotype has ten or more counts. The chain has TRBV27 and TRBJ2-5; TRBD2 aligns across 8 bases. This CDR3 has 14 residues. Losses at the gene ends were 5 bases for V and 1 base for J; bases not matched to a gene: 3. The germline gives CDR1 MNHEY, CDR2 SMNVEV (reference sequence). CDR3 in DNA: TGTGCCAGCAGTACAGGACTAGCCCAAGAGACCCAGTACTTC. Its protein is CASSTGLAQETQYF.

The chain uses TRBV2 and TRBJ2-1, with D unclear. The CDR3 is 15 residues long. Germline V lookup: CDR1 SNHLY, CDR2 FYNNEI. Trimming stripped 6 bases from V and 0 bases from J, with 12 bases between. The CDR3 bases are TGTGCCAGCAGGCCGCGGCAGAGCTCCTACAATGAGCAGTTCTTC. This codes for CASRPRQSSYNEQFF. Complete variable domain (other parts from reference TRBV2 and TRBJ2-1): EPEVTQTPSHQVTQMGQEVILRCVPISNHLYFYWYRQILGQKVEFLVSFYNNEISEKSEIFDDQFSVERPDGSNFTLKIRSTKLEDSAMYFCASRPRQSSYNEQFFGPGTRLTVL.

The chain combines TRBV20-1 with TRBJ2-1, with D possibly being TRBD2 (6 bases). V was shortened by 1 base and J by 6 bases, with 10 bases between the two germline ends. CDR1 and CDR2 (germline): DFQATT, SNEGSKA (reference sequence). The CDR3 has 13 amino acids. The DNA for the CDR3 is TGCAGTGCTAGAGGGGACTGGGGCAATGAGCAGTTCTTC. Translating gives CSARGDWGNEQFF.

This chain links TRBV7-6 with TRBJ2-1; D unclear. V shed 0 bases and J shed 4 bases, with 13 bases lying between them. CDR1 is SGHVS, CDR2 FNYEAQ, per germline. This CDR3 comprises 16 residues. Here the CDR3 DNA reads TGTGCCAGCAGCTTAGCTCGGCTCCCGAAGTACAATGAGCAGTTCTTC. Protein: CASSLARLPKYNEQFF. Using reference TRBV7-6 and TRBJ2-1 for the parts outside the CDR3, the full variable domain is GAGVSQSPRYKVTKRGQDVALRCDPISGHVSLYWYRQALGQGPEFLTYFNYEAQQDKSGLPNDRFSAERPEGSISTLTIQRTEQRDSAMYRCASSLARLPKYNEQFFGPGTRLTVL.

The chain recombines TRBV15 with TRBJ1-4; D possibly corresponds to TRBD1 (6 bases). The germline V gene encodes CDR1 LNHNV and CDR2 YYDKDF (reference sequence). The CDR3 covers 15 residues. V lost 2 bases to trimming and J lost 2 bases, with 9 bases between them. In DNA, the CDR3 is TGTGCCACCAGCAGATCAAGGGGGACTAATGAAAAACTGTTTTTT. It specifies CATSRSRGTNEKLFF.

This clonotype showed up many times. The chain has TRBV12-3 or TRBV12-4 and TRBJ2-7, with unresolved D. Deletions cut 6 bases from V and 7 bases from J, with 10 bases between. CDR3 length: 11 residues. Here the CDR3 reads CASRGLGEQYF. In nucleotides, the CDR3 is TGTGCCAGCAGGGGGTTAGGGGAGCAGTACTTC.

CDR3: CASSLGASTFF. CDR3 coding DNA: TGTGCCAGCAGCCTTGGAGCGTCGACTTTCTTT. The rearrangement links TRBV5-6 to TRBJ1-1; D gene ambiguous. V dropped 4 bases and J dropped 12 bases, with 13 bases sitting between them. This CDR3 spans 11 amino acids. Germline V gives CDR1 SGHDT, CDR2 YYEEEE.

The chain recombines TRBV5-1 with TRBJ2-1, with 9 nucleotides matching TRBD2. The CDR3 runs 16 residues. Germline V lookup: CDR1 SGHRS, CDR2 YFSETQ. Unmatched junction bases numbered 11, after V lost 3 bases and J lost 7 bases. The CDR3 nucleotides read TGCGCCAGCAGCTGGGACGGTCTGAGCGGGAGGAATGAGCAGTTCTTC. This gives the protein CASSWDGLSGRNEQFF.